The clone carrying this TCR beta chain has just one count. What it recognizes is unknown. The sample belongs to a study of T cell responses to AZD1222 COVID-19 vaccine. Overall study results and limits: In a largely white British group with more females than males, clonal diversity was possibly underestimated. Unmutated variant regions reportedly attract nearly half of all spike-specific TCRs. Baseline serology detected seropositivity in only six AZD1222 recipients. Increased Spike-specific TCR breadth and depth were observed after two AZD1222 doses.

Trimming shortened V by 10 bases and J by 2 bases, and 3 bases separated the two germline ends. The CDR3 runs 11 residues. The germline V gene encodes CDR1 MNHEY and CDR2 SVGAGI. The method was immunoSEQ multiplex PCR; TCRdb's version includes in-frame clones alone and lacks a portion of them. The table includes 98,000 or so clones, 85% to 90% detected once. The source was peripheral blood, collected on day 0 of AZD1222 vaccination. The TCR originated in an adult in good health. The rearrangement uses TRBV6-5 and TRBJ2-6; D is undetermined. The CDR3 bases are TGTGCCACCACTGGGGCCAACGTCCTGACTTTC. It specifies CATTGANVLTF.